One and the same sample provided the 21 T cell receptor beta chains below, sequenced in a study of shared clonotypes between healthy human individuals. Here immunoSEQ multiplex PCR was the method, and the copy in TCRdb shows in-frame clones only, minus some. The table lists approximately 530,000 clones, around 96% of them singletons. Sequenced sample: naive CD4+ T cells sorted from blood. Subset in this sample: CD45RA+ positively selected. Receptors originate from a woman between 25 and 40 years old in good health.

The V gene is TRBV10-3, the J gene TRBJ1-1; D is unclear. Trimming removed 0 bases at V and 0 bases at J, with 8 bases between. This CDR3 region has 15 residues. CDR1 is ENHRY, CDR2 SYGVKD, per germline. CDR3 residues: CAISESRILNTEAFF. In DNA, the CDR3 is TGTGCCATCAGTGAGTCGAGGATTTTGAACACTGAAGCTTTCTTT.

V is TRBV7-6 and J is TRBJ1-1; unclear D gene. There are 15 residues in the CDR3. The germline CDR1 and CDR2 sequences are SGHVS and FNYEAQ. V lost 3 bases and J lost 1, with 12 bases in between. CDR3 region: CASSFFKETNTEAFF. In nucleotides, the CDR3 is TGTGCCAGCAGCTTTTTTAAGGAGACGAACACTGAAGCTTTCTTT.

CDR3: CASSQQGKNTEAFF. CDR3 DNA: TGTGCCAGCAGTCAACAGGGAAAGAACACTGAAGCTTTCTTT. This sequence joins TRBV2 and TRBJ1-1; TRBD1 might be the D (6 bases). V was shortened by 5 bases and J by 1 base, with 11 bases between the two germline ends. CDR3 length: 14 amino acids. The germline V gene encodes CDR1 SNHLY and CDR2 FYNNEI.

CDR3 protein: CASIDRPSNQPQHF. The CDR3 DNA follows: TGTGCCAGTATCGACAGACCTAGCAATCAGCCCCAGCATTTT. This chain joins TRBV19 and TRBJ1-5, with D possibly TRBD1 on 5 matching bases. CDR1 is LNHDA, CDR2 SQIVND, per germline (reference sequence). Deletions cut 7 bases from V and 0 bases from J, with 10 bases between. There are 14 residues in the CDR3.

The chain has TRBV28 and TRBJ1-5; possibly TRBD1 for D (5 bases). The ends were cut back, 4 bases at V and 9 bases at J, with 16 bases in the middle. The germline V gene encodes CDR1 MDHEN and CDR2 SYDVKM. This CDR3 has 14 residues. CDR3 DNA: TGTGCCAGCAGTTCCACAGGCTCTGGGGGGCCCCAGCATTTT. This translates into CASSSTGSGGPQHF.

This chain connects TRBV9 to TRBJ2-4, with D perhaps matching TRBD2 (5 bases). Trimming pared 0 bases from V and 0 bases from J, leaving 16 bases between. This CDR3 comprises 18 residues. Germline CDR1 SGDLS, CDR2 YYNGEE. This CDR3 reads CASSVDSGSGRAKNIQYF. The CDR3 DNA is TGTGCCAGCAGCGTAGACTCGGGGTCCGGACGAGCCAAAAACATTCAGTACTTC.

The V call is TRBV7-2, the J call TRBJ2-3, with 12 bases identical to TRBD2. J gave up 1 base and V 6 bases, and 11 bases lay outside the gene matches. CDR3 size: 18 residues. CDR1 is SGHTA and CDR2 is FQGNSA in the germline V gene. CDR3 sequence (DNA): TGTGCCAGCAGACCGAAAGGACTAGCGGGAAGGCGCACAGATACGCAGTATTTT. Translating gives CASRPKGLAGRRTDTQYF. The variable domain in full, completed from reference TRBV7-2 and TRBJ2-3, reads GAGVSQSPSNKVTEKGKDVELRCDPISGHTALYWYRQSLGQGLEFLIYFQGNSAPDKSGLPSDRFSAERTGGSVSTLTIQRTQQEDSAVYLCASRPKGLAGRRTDTQYFGPGTRLTVL.

The chain has TRBV6-1 and TRBJ2-3, with 8 bases that match TRBD1. J lost 4 bases, V lost 5 bases, and 8 bases had no gene match. Per germline, CDR1 MNHNS and CDR2 SASEGT. CDR3 length equals 15 residues. The CDR3 sequence: CASSPSGQGSDTQYF. The CDR3 coding sequence is TGTGCCAGCAGTCCCTCCGGACAGGGCTCAGATACGCAGTATTTT.

This clone has just a few counts. The V gene is TRBV9, the J gene TRBJ2-3; 8 nucleotides line up with TRBD2. Per the germline V gene, CDR1 is SGDLS and CDR2 is YYNGEE. CDR3 length: 16 residues. J lost 1 base, V lost 0 bases, and 4 bases had no gene match. In nucleotides, the CDR3 is TGTGCCAGCAGCGTAGGTGGCGGGGGGCGCACAGATACGCAGTATTTT. Translated: CASSVGGGGRTDTQYF. The full variable domain, in which reference TRBV9 and TRBJ2-3 provide the parts outside the CDR3, is DSGVTQTPKHLITATGQRVTLRCSPRSGDLSVYWYQQSLDQGLQFLIQYYNGEERAKGNILERFSAQQFPDLHSELNLSSLELGDSALYFCASSVGGGGRTDTQYFGPGTRLTVL.

The chain joins TRBV5-1 to TRBJ2-4; D may be TRBD1 (5 bases). CDR1 SGHRS and CDR2 YFSETQ come from the germline V gene. Trimming left V 0 bases short and J 0 bases short, with 7 bases between. The CDR3 has 15 residues. DNA of the CDR3: TGCGCCAGCAGCTTGGGGGGCCTAGCCAAAAACATTCAGTACTTC. Translated, it gives CASSLGGLAKNIQYF.

V and J are TRBV7-2 and TRBJ2-1; perhaps TRBD1 as D (5 bases). The CDR3 contains 15 residues. V lost 1 base and J lost 5, with 12 bases in between. The germline V gene encodes CDR1 SGHTA and CDR2 FQGNSA. The CDR3 is CASSLVFRGNNEQFF. CDR3 nucleotides: TGTGCCAGCAGCTTAGTGTTTAGGGGAAACAATGAGCAGTTCTTC.

This chain links TRBV19 with TRBJ1-5; D might be TRBD1 (6 bases). The CDR3 sequence is 13 residues long. Trimming left V 6 bases short and J 7 bases short, with 13 bases between. Per the germline V gene, CDR1 is LNHDA and CDR2 is SQIVND (reference sequence). CDR3 DNA sequence: TGTGCCAGTAGAGGGGGGAGGGGACAGCCCCAGCATTTT. Residues: CASRGGRGQPQHF.

J is TRBJ2-1 and V is TRBV7-2; D possibly matches TRBD1 or TRBD2 (5 bases each). The CDR3 loop spans 15 amino acids. V lost 4 bases and J lost 6, with 16 bases in between. CDR1 SGHTA and CDR2 FQGNSA come from the germline V gene. The DNA for the CDR3 is TGTGCCAGCAGCTGGACTCGCTCAGGGAGCAATGAGCAGTTCTTC. Amino acid sequence: CASSWTRSGSNEQFF.

This chain connects TRBV7-9 to TRBJ1-1, with D unresolved. Looked up from germline, CDR1 is SEHNR and CDR2 is FQNEAQ (reference sequence). V lost 5 bases and J lost 1, with 11 bases in between. This CDR3 is 14 amino acids long. The CDR3 loop is CASSITDENTEAFF. In nucleotides, the CDR3 is TGTGCCAGCAGCATCACGGACGAGAACACTGAAGCTTTCTTT.

The CDR3 here is CASSILGTGVSQPQHF. The CDR3 coding sequence is TGTGCCAGTAGTATTCTCGGGACAGGGGTAAGTCAGCCCCAGCATTTT. The V gene is TRBV19, the J gene TRBJ1-5, with 10 positions matching TRBD1. The trim removed 3 bases at V and 6 bases at J, leaving 8 bases unmatched. This CDR3 contains 16 residues. Germline-derived CDR1 and CDR2 are LNHDA and SQIVND (reference sequence).

V and J are TRBV19 and TRBJ2-4; 10 bases match TRBD1. The germline V gene has CDR1 LNHDA and CDR2 SQIVND (reference sequence). The CDR3 consists of 17 residues. V shed 6 bases and J 0 bases; nucleotides not matched to a gene: 8. The CDR3 DNA reads as TGTGCCAGTAGCTCCGGACAGGGGGACCTAGCCAAAAACATTCAGTACTTC. It codes for CASSSGQGDLAKNIQYF.

V is TRBV9 and J is TRBJ2-3, with no clear D. With 0 bases removed from V and 6 bases from J, the gap between germline ends came to 14 bases. This CDR3 contains 15 residues. Germline CDR1 and CDR2: SGDLS and YYNGEE. The CDR3 nucleotides read TGTGCCAGCAGCGTAGAATCGGGCCGAGCTGATACGCAGTATTTT. Protein sequence: CASSVESGRADTQYF.

V is TRBV9 and J is TRBJ1-1; TRBD1 agrees at 7 bases. Germline CDR1 reads SGDLS; CDR2 reads YYNGEE. The CDR3 is 14 residues long. V trimming: 4 bases; J trimming: 4 bases; junction bases outside the gene matches: 7. The CDR3 coding sequence is TGTGCCAGCAGCTCAGCAGGGGGAGGCACTGAAGCTTTCTTT. Translated: CASSSAGGGTEAFF.

This chain uses TRBV7-9 with TRBJ2-1; a possible D gene is TRBD2 (6 bases). V was trimmed by 6 bases and J by 5 bases, leaving 11 bases between them. This CDR3 has 13 residues. Germline V gene sequence: CDR1 SEHNR, CDR2 FQNEAQ (reference sequence). CDR3 amino acids: CASRHWEDNEQFF. The CDR3 DNA follows: TGTGCCAGCAGGCACTGGGAGGACAATGAGCAGTTCTTC.

The chain combines TRBV25-1 with TRBJ2-7, with D possibly matching TRBD1 (5 bases). The germline V gene encodes CDR1 MGHDK and CDR2 SYGVNS. This CDR3 contains 12 residues. The V gene lost 3 bases and the J gene lost 3 bases, with 6 bases spanning the gap. CDR3 bases: TGTGCCAGCAGTGATAGGGGCTACGAGCAGTACTTC. This codes for CASSDRGYEQYF.

The chain is built from TRBV6-5 and TRBJ2-2, with D unclear. The CDR3 covers 14 residues. V was clipped by 11 bases and J by 0 bases, with 13 bases between them. The germline V gene has CDR1 MNHEY and CDR2 SVGAGI. The CDR3: CACRPYTNTGELFF. For the CDR3, the DNA is TGTGCCTGCCGCCCGTATACGAACACCGGGGAGCTGTTTTTT.